This is a list of T cell receptor beta chains from one sample in a study of control samples from healthy donors and cancer patients. Clones were sequenced by immunoSEQ multiplex PCR, and TCRdb holds only the in-frame ones, with some missing. The table includes about 100,000 clones, 88% detected once. Sequenced input: blood. The receptors come from a man younger than 40 in good health. Both conserved end residues are part of each CDR3. D genes are given only for firm matches. A row's size may be missing; if present it is once, few, many or a size class.

clone size	J gene	V gene	D gene	CDR3 protein	CDR3 DNA
NA	TRBJ1-1	TRBV10-3	TRBD1	CAISEDRANTEAFF	TGTGCCATCAGTGAAGACAGGGCGAACACTGAAGCTTTCTTT
NA	TRBJ2-7	TRBV4-3	NA	CASSQEFQEAYEQYF	TGCGCCAGCAGCCAAGAGTTTCAGGAAGCCTACGAGCAGTACTTC
NA	TRBJ2-3	TRBV14	TRBD2	CASSPLIGAGEASDTQYF	TGTGCCAGCAGCCCTTTAATCGGGGCGGGAGAGGCATCAGATACGCAGTATTTT
NA	TRBJ1-4	TRBV20-1	NA	CSASAVEKLFF	TGCAGTGCTAGTGCTGTCGAAAAACTGTTTTTT
NA	TRBJ1-5	TRBV6-5	NA	CASSSDPDQPQHF	TGTGCCAGCAGTTCAGACCCGGATCAGCCCCAGCATTTT
once	TRBJ2-7	TRBV19	TRBD2	CASSILGGSVYEQYF	TGTGCCAGTAGTATTCTGGGCGGGAGCGTCTACGAGCAGTACTTC
many	TRBJ2-7	TRBV7-8	NA	CASSLAPGPSYEQYF	TGTGCCAGCAGCTTAGCCCCAGGGCCCTCCTACGAGCAGTACTTC
NA	TRBJ1-5	TRBV5-6	NA	CASSLDRSLDQPQHF	TGTGCCAGCAGCTTGGACAGGAGCTTAGATCAGCCCCAGCATTTT
NA	TRBJ1-1	TRBV6-1	TRBD1	CASSEYRTGMGTEAFF	TGTGCCAGCAGTGAATACCGGACAGGGATGGGCACTGAAGCTTTCTTT
NA	TRBJ1-5	TRBV19	TRBD1	CASRPGTGTGDQPQHF	TGTGCCAGTAGGCCCGGGACAGGGACAGGCGATCAGCCCCAGCATTTT
NA	TRBJ2-7	TRBV6-1	NA	CASSDFSSEQYF	TGTGCCAGCAGTGATTTTTCTTCCGAGCAGTACTTC
NA	TRBJ2-1	TRBV5-1	NA	CASSVQGGDYNEQFF	TGCGCCAGCAGCGTACAGGGAGGCGACTACAATGAGCAGTTCTTC
NA	TRBJ2-7	TRBV11-3	NA	CASSGGQRGYEQYF	TGTGCCAGCAGCGGCGGGCAAAGAGGCTACGAGCAGTACTTC
once	TRBJ1-1	TRBV28	NA	CASSSPAPTLGTEAFF	TGTGCCAGCAGTTCCCCCGCGCCGACCCTGGGCACTGAAGCTTTCTTT
few	TRBJ1-3	TRBV7-5	NA	CVRSLYTEFSGNTIYF	TGTGTCAGAAGCTTATACACGGAATTCTCTGGAAACACCATATATTTT
NA	TRBJ2-5	TRBV5-1	NA	CASSMVRGQRETQYF	TGCGCCAGCAGCATGGTTAGGGGACAAAGGGAGACCCAGTACTTC
NA	TRBJ2-1	TRBV29-1	NA	CSVRFNEQFF	TGCAGCGTTAGGTTTAATGAGCAGTTCTTC
NA	TRBJ2-3	TRBV29-1	TRBD2	CSDRISGRFSDTQYF	TGCAGCGATCGGATTAGCGGGAGGTTTTCGGATACGCAGTATTTT
NA	TRBJ2-3	TRBV30	NA	CAWMGPHPDSTDTQYF	TGTGCCTGGATGGGCCCGCACCCTGATAGCACAGATACGCAGTATTTT
NA	TRBJ2-3	TRBV29-1	NA	CSAPVGDTQYF	TGCAGCGCTCCAGTGGGAGATACGCAGTATTTT
NA	TRBJ2-5	TRBV5-6	NA	CASSLYLATRNQETQYF	TGTGCCAGCAGCTTGTATCTAGCAACTAGAAACCAAGAGACCCAGTACTTC
few	TRBJ2-3	TRBV2	NA	CASRQETTDTQYF	TGTGCCAGCAGACAGGAGACCACAGATACGCAGTATTTT
NA	TRBJ2-1	TRBV19	NA	CASSGGSNEQFF	TGTGCCAGTAGTGGGGGAAGCAATGAGCAGTTCTTC
NA	TRBJ1-1	TRBV27	TRBD1	CASRGQGVTEAFF	TGTGCCAGCAGGGGACAGGGTGTCACTGAAGCTTTCTTT
NA	TRBJ1-4	TRBV9	NA	CASSVGQFNEKLFF	TGTGCCAGCAGCGTAGGACAGTTTAATGAAAAACTGTTTTTT
NA	TRBJ1-2	TRBV19	NA	CASSIAGYGYTF	TGTGCCAGTAGTATAGCGGGGTACGGCTACACCTTC
few	TRBJ1-1	TRBV11-3	NA	CASSRRVNTEAFF	TGTGCCAGCAGCAGGCGCGTGAACACTGAAGCTTTCTTT
NA	TRBJ2-7	TRBV3-1/TRBV3-2	TRBD2	CASSRQGTSGSYEQYF	TGTGCCAGCAGCCGACAGGGGACTAGCGGGAGTTACGAGCAGTACTTC
NA	TRBJ1-2	TRBV6-2/TRBV6-3	NA	CASSYSYGYTF	TGTGCCAGCAGTTACTCTTATGGCTACACCTTC
NA	TRBJ1-1	TRBV10-3	NA	CAISEQVDTEAFF	TGTGCCATCAGTGAACAAGTTGACACTGAAGCTTTCTTT
NA	TRBJ1-6	TRBV4-1	TRBD1	CASSLQGASSPLHF	TGCGCCAGCAGTCTCCAGGGGGCCAGCTCACCCCTCCACTTT
NA	TRBJ1-1	TRBV5-1	NA	CASSLVTARGSEAFF	TGCGCCAGCAGCTTGGTAACTGCCCGAGGCAGTGAAGCTTTCTTT
NA	TRBJ1-1	TRBV28	TRBD1	CAGKTGGTEAFF	TGTGCCGGAAAGACAGGGGGCACTGAAGCTTTCTTT
NA	TRBJ2-1	TRBV15	NA	CATSRGVLGGEQFF	TGTGCCACCAGCAGAGGGGTTTTGGGGGGCGAGCAGTTCTTC
once	TRBJ1-2	TRBV10-2	NA	CASSDSDSNYGYTF	TGCGCCAGCAGTGACAGCGATTCTAACTATGGCTACACCTTC
NA	TRBJ1-2	TRBV4-2	NA	CASSQQLDSNYGYTF	TGTGCCAGCAGCCAACAACTAGACAGCAACTATGGCTACACCTTC
NA	TRBJ2-1	TRBV10-1	TRBD2	CASSELREGGYNEQFF	TGCGCCAGCAGTGAATTGCGGGAGGGAGGGTACAATGAGCAGTTCTTC
NA	TRBJ2-6	TRBV23-1	NA	CASSQVPDDYSGANVLTF	TGCGCCAGCAGTCAAGTCCCGGACGACTACTCTGGGGCCAACGTCCTGACTTTC
NA	TRBJ1-6	TRBV7-9	NA	CASSLSAGRSPLHF	TGTGCCAGCAGCTTATCGGCAGGGCGGTCACCCCTCCACTTT
NA	TRBJ2-7	TRBV5-1	TRBD1	CASSQGQGSVGYEQYF	TGCGCCAGCAGCCAGGGACAGGGATCGGTGGGGTACGAGCAGTACTTC
NA	TRBJ2-2	TRBV18	TRBD2	CASSERESGELFF	TGTGCCAGCTCCGAGCGGGAGTCCGGGGAGCTGTTTTTT
few	TRBJ2-7	TRBV15	NA	CATSREPGHSYEQYF	TGTGCCACCAGCAGAGAGCCGGGACACTCCTACGAGCAGTACTTC
NA	TRBJ2-5	TRBV2	TRBD1	CASSPWDRETQYF	TGTGCCAGCAGTCCATGGGACAGGGAGACCCAGTACTTC
NA	TRBJ2-3	TRBV28	TRBD2	CAGGGGTDTQYF	TGTGCCGGGGGAGGGGGCACAGATACGCAGTATTTT
NA	TRBJ2-3	TRBV11-3	TRBD2	CASSFGLAETDTQYF	TGTGCCAGCAGCTTCGGGCTAGCGGAGACAGATACGCAGTATTTT
NA	TRBJ2-5	TRBV25-1	NA	CASSEAEGGTETQYF	TGTGCCAGCAGTGAGGCGGAGGGTGGGACGGAGACCCAGTACTTC